Listed here are 25 T cell receptor beta chains from one sample, sequenced in a study of a mutant IDH1 vaccine in newly diagnosed glioma. The time point was: week 35, safety follow-up. Vaccine doses each comprised 300 ug of mutant IDH1 20-mer peptide, with topical imiquimod. No antigen is known for these receptors. The protocol was immunoSEQ multiplex PCR, while the TCRdb copy is restricted to in-frame clones and leaves out a portion. The data hold 45,000 to 55,000 clones, with more than 65% observed a single time. Sequenced here: PBMCs, sampled from a glioma patient whose treatment included an IDH1 peptide vaccine. Every receptor here comes from a man aged 35-49 years with glioma.

V and J are TRBV27 and TRBJ2-7; D gene uncertain. The CDR3 totals 14 residues. V was pared by 3 bases and J by 3 bases, with 12 bases between. CDR1 is MNHEY, CDR2 SMNVEV, per germline (reference sequence). CDR3 sequence (DNA): TGTGCCAGCAGTTTGGGCAGAGATTACTACGAGCAGTACTTC. Residues: CASSLGRDYYEQYF.

This clone was counted a single time. This chain uses TRBV12-5 with TRBJ2-3; unclear D gene. The V and J ends lost 3 bases and 4 bases respectively, with 5 bases between them. This CDR3 spans 12 amino acids. CDR1 is LGHNT and CDR2 is FRNRAP in the germline V gene. CDR3 DNA sequence: TGTGCTAGTGGTTTTTACTCAGATACGCAGTATTTT. This codes for CASGFYSDTQYF.

This clone was counted between two and nine times. The V and J genes are TRBV30 and TRBJ2-2, with D unclear. The CDR3 is made up of 12 amino acids. Germline V gene lookup returns CDR1 GTSNPN and CDR2 SVGIG (reference sequence). The germline V and J ends were trimmed by 2 bases and 4 bases, with 5 bases remaining between them. Written as DNA, the CDR3 is TGTGCCTGGAGTCTTGCCACCGGGGAGCTGTTTTTT. It translates to CAWSLATGELFF.

This sequence joins TRBV29-1 and TRBJ1-2, with 7 bases aligning to TRBD1. Trimming removed 6 bases from V and 2 bases from J; junction bases left unmatched: 6. The CDR3 covers 13 residues. From germline, CDR1 is SQVTM and CDR2 ANQGSEA. CDR3: CSVGDSVNYGYTF. In nucleotides, the CDR3 is TGCAGCGTGGGGGACAGTGTAAACTATGGCTACACCTTC.

The chain recombines TRBV29-1 with TRBJ2-6; D perhaps matches TRBD2 (6 bases). The CDR3 spans 18 residues. Trimming left V 3 bases short and J 0 bases short, with 18 bases between. Germline assignment: CDR1 SQVTM and CDR2 ANQGSEA. The DNA of the CDR3 is TGCAGCGTTGACGTTGGAGGGATACACGGCTCTGGGGCCAACGTCCTGACTTTC. Translation gives CSVDVGGIHGSGANVLTF.

This sequence joins TRBV6-1 and TRBJ1-6; D perhaps matches TRBD1 (5 bases). CDR1 and CDR2 from the germline V gene are MNHNS and SASEGT. The CDR3 is 14 amino acids. Between the trimmed V and J ends, which lost 3 bases and 3 bases, there was a span of 6 bases. The CDR3 nucleotides are TGTGCCAGCAGTGACAGGGACTATAATTCACCCCTCCACTTT. The encoded protein is CASSDRDYNSPLHF.

The V and J genes are TRBV29-1 and TRBJ2-1, with D uncertain. Germline V gene lookup returns CDR1 SQVTM and CDR2 ANQGSEA. The V end was cut by 0 bases, the J end by 8 bases, with 11 bases between. The CDR3 loop spans 13 amino acids. CDR3 nucleotide sequence: TGCAGCGTTGAAGATCGACCTGCCGATGAGCAGTTCTTC. Translation gives CSVEDRPADEQFF.

DNA for the CDR3: TGTGCCAGCAGAAGCCCCGCCGCAGGGAACCGCTCACCCCTCCACTTT. It is translated as CASRSPAAGNRSPLHF. The chain combines TRBV2 with TRBJ1-6; D may be TRBD1 (5 bases). CDR1 is SNHLY, CDR2 FYNNEI, per germline. V dropped 6 bases and J dropped 10 bases, with 22 bases sitting between them. The CDR3 has 16 amino acids.

The V call is TRBV2, the J call TRBJ1-6; D possibly corresponds to TRBD1 (6 bases). Trimming shortened V by 6 bases and J by 7 bases, and 13 bases separated the two germline ends. The CDR3 has 14 residues. Germline V gene data show CDR1 as SNHLY and CDR2 as FYNNEI. Here the CDR3 reads CASRVQGLNSPLHF. CDR3 nucleotide sequence: TGTGCCAGCAGGGTACAGGGACTCAATTCACCCCTCCACTTT. Based on the CDR3 plus reference TRBV2 and TRBJ1-6, the full variable domain is EPEVTQTPSHQVTQMGQEVILRCVPISNHLYFYWYRQILGQKVEFLVSFYNNEISEKSEIFDDQFSVERPDGSNFTLKIRSTKLEDSAMYFCASRVQGLNSPLHFGNGTRLTVT.

The CDR3 DNA reads as TGTGCCAGCAGCTTAGGACAGGGGGAGGCCTACGAGCAGTACTTC. It translates to CASSLGQGEAYEQYF. This sequence joins TRBV13 and TRBJ2-7; 8 nucleotides match TRBD1. The CDR3 totals 15 residues. CDR1 PRHDT and CDR2 FYEKMQ come from the germline V gene (reference sequence). The junction had 3 bases not matched to a gene; V was cut back by 0 bases and J by 2 bases.

The chain links TRBV18 to TRBJ1-1, with D tentatively TRBD1 (5 bases). Looked up from germline, CDR1 is KGHSH and CDR2 is LQKENI. V gave up 2 bases and J gave up 1 base, with 11 bases separating them. CDR3 length: 15 amino acids. The CDR3 nucleotides read TGTGCCAGCTCACCAGACCATACAGGGAACACTGAAGCTTTCTTT. Residues: CASSPDHTGNTEAFF.

The V and J genes are TRBV6-1 and TRBJ2-7; 9 nucleotides agree with TRBD1. The J segment lost 11 bases and the V segment lost 2 bases, leaving 13 bases of the junction unmatched. Germline V gives CDR1 MNHNS, CDR2 SASEGT. The CDR3 has 15 residues. The CDR3 bases are TGTGCCAGCAGTGAAATAAGGACAGGGGATGGGGAGAAGTACTTC. Amino acid sequence: CASSEIRTGDGEKYF.

The chain has TRBV6-1 and TRBJ1-3; D uncertain. The CDR3 is 13 amino acids. Trimming stripped 10 bases from V and 4 bases from J, with 14 bases between. Germline V gene sequence: CDR1 MNHNS, CDR2 SASEGT. The CDR3 here is CAIRVSGGNTIYF. In DNA, the CDR3 is TGTGCCATCCGGGTCTCTGGAGGAAACACCATATATTTT.

The rearrangement links TRBV5-4 to TRBJ2-7; unclear D gene. Trimming pared 0 bases from V and 2 bases from J, leaving 12 bases between. The CDR3 covers 15 residues. Per germline, CDR1 SGHNT and CDR2 YYREEE (reference sequence). The CDR3 DNA sequence: TGTGCCAGCAGCTTGGGAAAGGGCAGTACCTACGAGCAGTACTTC. It specifies CASSLGKGSTYEQYF.

The CDR3 DNA follows: TGTGCCACCAGCTACACAGGGTCCGGGGAGCTGTTTTTT. Amino acids: CATSYTGSGELFF. The V and J genes are TRBV15 and TRBJ2-2; a possible D gene is TRBD1 (6 bases). The ends were cut back, 5 bases at V and 6 bases at J, with 10 bases in the middle. CDR3 length equals 13 residues. CDR1 is LNHNV, CDR2 YYDKDF, per germline (reference sequence).

The CDR3, as DNA: TGTGCCAGCACCTCGGCCAGCAATCAGCCCCAGCATTTT. It encodes CASTSASNQPQHF. The chain employs TRBV7-9 and TRBJ1-5; no firm D call. V was pared by 7 bases and J by 1 base, with 8 bases between. CDR1 is SEHNR, CDR2 FQNEAQ, per germline (reference sequence). This CDR3 comprises 13 residues.

This clone was recorded only once. The rearrangement uses TRBV6-5 and TRBJ1-2; 10 bases map to TRBD1. The CDR3 is 15 amino acids. With V trimmed by 0 bases and J by 7 bases, 5 bases remained unmatched. The germline V gene encodes CDR1 MNHEY and CDR2 SVGAGI. The CDR3 DNA follows: TGTGCCAGCAGTTACTCTCGCGGGACAGGGGTTGGCTACACCTTC. It codes for CASSYSRGTGVGYTF.

V and J are TRBV29-1 and TRBJ1-3; unclear D gene. V was clipped by 7 bases and J by 4 bases, with 17 bases between them. The CDR3 is made up of 14 amino acids. CDR1 and CDR2 (germline): SQVTM, ANQGSEA. The CDR3 sequence: CSGAGGREGNTIYF. The CDR3 coding sequence is TGCAGCGGTGCGGGTGGTAGGGAAGGAAACACCATATATTTT.

Here the CDR3 DNA reads TGTGCCAGCAGTTCCCGACAGGGACTAGGCAGCAATCAGCCCCAGCATTTT. Translating gives CASSSRQGLGSNQPQHF. The chain combines TRBV27 with TRBJ1-5; the match to TRBD1 covers 7 bases. There are 17 residues in the CDR3. Germline V gene sequence: CDR1 MNHEY, CDR2 SMNVEV (reference sequence). The junction had 10 bases not matched to a gene; V was cut back by 4 bases and J by 1 base.

This clone occurred a few times. This sequence joins TRBV4-1 and TRBJ2-1; 11 bases fit TRBD2. Germline V CDR1 and CDR2: MGHRA, YSYEKL. J was trimmed by 12 bases and V by 2 bases; bases with no gene match: 9. CDR3 size: 15 residues. In DNA, the CDR3 is TGCGCCAGCAGCCAAAACATAGCGGGGGGGCGTGGGCAGTTCTTC. It is translated as CASSQNIAGGRGQFF.

The chain carries TRBV2 and TRBJ2-5; D gene uncertain. V lost 5 bases to trimming and J lost 5 bases, with 12 bases between them. This CDR3 is built from 13 residues. Germline CDR1 SNHLY, CDR2 FYNNEI. The CDR3 here is CASSLRSRETQYF. CDR3 nucleotides: TGTGCCAGCAGTCTCAGGTCCAGGGAGACCCAGTACTTC.

The V call is TRBV6-5, the J call TRBJ2-1; 10 positions match TRBD2. V shed 7 bases, J shed 7 bases, and the junction held 10 bases outside the gene matches. The germline gives CDR1 MNHEY, CDR2 SVGAGI. This CDR3 spans 15 amino acids. In DNA form, the CDR3 reads TGTGCCAGCACCCAACTAGCGGGGCCTTATAATGAGCAGTTCTTC. This encodes CASTQLAGPYNEQFF.

The genes are TRBV7-9 and TRBJ1-4; D is undetermined. Between the trimmed V and J ends, which lost 1 base and 5 bases, there was a span of 14 bases. CDR3 length equals 16 residues. CDR1 and CDR2 from the germline V gene are SEHNR and FQNEAQ (reference sequence). The CDR3 DNA sequence: TGTGCCAGCAGCTTAGGGGTTGGGAAAGCCAATGAAAAACTGTTTTTT. It encodes CASSLGVGKANEKLFF.

This chain joins TRBV5-4 and TRBJ2-1, with 8 bases identical to TRBD2. This CDR3 has 16 residues. Germline V CDR1 and CDR2: SGHNT, YYREEE (reference sequence). V dropped 0 bases and J dropped 2; count of bases not matched to a gene: 4. The DNA of the CDR3 is TGTGCCAGCAGCTTGGAACGGGGGGGCCCCTACAATGAGCAGTTCTTC. Its protein product is CASSLERGGPYNEQFF.

This clone showed up just a few times. CDR3 bases: TGTGCCAGCAGCGGATGGACAGGAACAGATACGCAGTATTTT. As protein: CASSGWTGTDTQYF. The J gene is TRBJ2-3, the V gene TRBV9; 7 bases are shared with TRBD1. The trim removed 3 bases at V and 3 bases at J, leaving 4 bases unmatched. The CDR3 spans 14 residues. CDR1 SGDLS and CDR2 YYNGEE come from the germline V gene.